Listed below are T cell receptor beta chains from one sample, sequenced in a study of lymphopenia after photon versus proton radiotherapy. Clones were sequenced by immunoSEQ multiplex PCR, and TCRdb holds only the in-frame ones, with some missing. The sample comprises 55,000 to 70,000 clones, approximately 90% of which are singletons, and approximately 2.9% rests with the top ten. Source: peripheral blood, taken from a patient treated with photon-based radiotherapy. The receptors here all came from an older woman with pancreatic cancer. CDR3s include the opening cysteine and the closing phenylalanine or tryptophan. A D gene is named only where the DNA matches it firmly. Clone size appears in some rows only: once, few, many, or a class for an expanded clone.

>.|TRBJ1-1|TRBV18|few
TGTGCCAGCTCACCACCCCAGGGTAAAGCTTTCTTT
CASSPPQGKAFF
>.|TRBJ2-1|TRBV7-3|.
TGTGCCAGCAGCTTAAGAGGCACTAGCTCCTACAATGAGCAGTTCTTC
CASSLRGTSSYNEQFF
>.|TRBJ1-1|TRBV6-5|.
TGTGCCAGCAGACCGCCGCAGGGATGGACTGAAGCTTTCTTT
CASRPPQGWTEAFF
>.|TRBJ2-2|TRBV9|.
TGTGCCAGCAGCCCGGACTTAGGTGTCACCGGGGAGCTGTTTTTT
CASSPDLGVTGELFF
>.|TRBJ1-3|TRBV10-3|few
TGTGCCTCTTTGCCGGGGGGAAGAGGAAACACCATATATTTT
CASLPGGRGNTIYF
>.|TRBJ1-5|TRBV7-2|.
TGTGCCAGCAGCTTAGAGGGTACCCCGAATCAGCCCCAGCATTTT
CASSLEGTPNQPQHF
>.|TRBJ2-5|TRBV18|.
TGTGCCAGCTCACCGGTAGAAGAGACCCAGTACTTC
CASSPVEETQYF
>.|TRBJ2-7|TRBV7-2|few
TGTGCCAGCAGCTTAGACACCCACGAGCAGTACTTC
CASSLDTHEQYF
>TRBD2|TRBJ2-1|TRBV11-3|.
TGTGCCAGCAGCAAACTAGCGGGAGGGCCGGGCTACAATGAGCAGTTCTTC
CASSKLAGGPGYNEQFF
>.|TRBJ1-2|TRBV28|once
TGTGCCAGCAGTTTGTACGGCTTGGATGGCGACTATGGCTACACCTTC
CASSLYGLDGDYGYTF
>.|TRBJ2-7|TRBV7-2|.
TGTGCCAGCAGCTCCCCCACCCGGGGCGGACAAACCGCCTACGAGCAGTACTTC
CASSSPTRGGQTAYEQYF
>.|TRBJ2-1|TRBV6-5|.
TGTGCCAGCAGTTACTCGGTGGTGCTGTCCTACAATGAGCAGTTCTTC
CASSYSVVLSYNEQFF
>.|TRBJ1-5|TRBV15|once
TGTGCCACCAGCAGAGATGCGGGATACAATCAGCCCCAGCATTTT
CATSRDAGYNQPQHF
>.|TRBJ2-3|TRBV5-4|few
TGTGCCAGCAGGATAGAGTCCCAGGATACGCAGTATTTT
CASRIESQDTQYF